A single T cell receptor beta chain is shown here with its context. This entry comes from a study of cytomegalovirus exposure and HLA in healthy donors. V shed 6 bases and J shed 4 bases, with 11 bases lying between them. The CDR3 sequence is 13 residues long. Germline values: CDR1 WSHSY, CDR2 SAAADI. In the PCR, 60 Vbeta and 13 Jbeta primers were used. Here immunoSEQ multiplex PCR was the method, and the copy in TCRdb shows in-frame clones only, minus some. Counted here are approximately 61,000 clones, 78% occurring once; the ten biggest clones make up roughly 7.8%. The receptor's source is a man in his late teens or twenties in good health and CMV-seropositive. This chain connects TRBV10-2 to TRBJ2-3; D may be TRBD2 (5 bases). The sequenced material came from PBMCs. Here the CDR3 DNA reads TGCGCCAGCAGGGCGGGTCGGGCAGATACGCAGTATTTT. The encoded protein is CASRAGRADTQYF.